This T cell receptor (beta chain) was obtained from a study of blood T cell repertoires in COVID-19. About the research overall: Donors in the United States, Italy and Spain gave samples during acute or convalescent COVID-19. PBMCs, B-cell-depleted T cells, or T cells provided the cDNA or gDNA that made up the material.

V was trimmed by 7 bases and J by 5 bases, leaving 14 bases between them. The V gene's germline CDR1 is MNHEY and CDR2 SVGAGI. The CDR3 extends over 13 amino acids. Per the original methods: Scientists estimated how many nucleated cells there were by amplifying reference gene primers. Sequencing used immunoSEQ multiplex PCR; TCRdb keeps in-frame clones, though not all of them. V and J calls and clone size follow that table, whereas D and trimming were derived from the DNA. There are 250,000 to 350,000 clones in the sample; around 86% occur only once, and about 3% lies in the top ten. The sequence was collected from a woman aged 25 to 39 with active or convalescent COVID-19. What was sequenced was peripheral blood. The V gene is TRBV6-5, the J gene TRBJ2-5; perhaps TRBD2 as D (6 bases). CDR3 in amino acids: CASKVVGGETQYF. Here the CDR3 DNA reads TGTGCCAGCAAAGTTGTGGGGGGTGAGACCCAGTACTTC.